This TCR beta chain was found in a study of breast tumors, draining lymph nodes, adjacent tissues. Axillary draining lymph nodes of breast cancer patients supplied the node samples. From the multiplex PCR reads, TCRdb called clonotypes with MiXCR, one entry per CDR3 protein. The sample lists about 230,000 distinct CDR3 sequences; roughly 32% were seen once. This clonotype was seen repeatedly, ten times or more. Trimming cost V 2 bases and J 6 bases, with 4 bases left between them. Germline loops: CDR1 LGHDT, CDR2 YNNKEL (reference sequence). CDR3 size: 12 residues. The source material was axillary lymph node tissue. The clonotype was recovered from a female donor with breast cancer. Some clones in this sample may be carry-over from other donors' samples. The chain is built from TRBV3-1 and TRBJ1-4; D is ambiguous. The chain's CDR3 is CASSQTDEKLFF. The CDR3 DNA reads TGTGCCAGCAGCCAAACAGATGAAAAACTGTTTTTT.